This T cell receptor (beta chain) was sequenced in a study of cytomegalovirus exposure and HLA in healthy donors. Whole-study results and caveats: The majority of TCR sequences were rare, yet some public TCRs appeared in many donors.

PCR involved 60 Vbeta and 13 Jbeta primers. Clones were read by immunoSEQ multiplex PCR, and TCRdb kept only the in-frame ones, dropping some. The repertoire holds approximately 110,000 clones, with around 77% as singletons. For this clone: The antigen is unknown.

The length of the CDR3 is 21 residues. This chain uses TRBV12-1 with TRBJ1-2. TRBV12-1 is a documented pseudogene. The sequence came from a woman aged 25-40 years in good health and CMV-seropositive. Sequenced material: PBMCs. The CDR3 reads CASSPRSCRRGRSSWNYGYTF. CDR3 bases: TGTGCCAGCAGCCCCCGGAGCTGTAGGAGGGGACGGTCCTCGTGGAACTATGGCTACACCTTC.